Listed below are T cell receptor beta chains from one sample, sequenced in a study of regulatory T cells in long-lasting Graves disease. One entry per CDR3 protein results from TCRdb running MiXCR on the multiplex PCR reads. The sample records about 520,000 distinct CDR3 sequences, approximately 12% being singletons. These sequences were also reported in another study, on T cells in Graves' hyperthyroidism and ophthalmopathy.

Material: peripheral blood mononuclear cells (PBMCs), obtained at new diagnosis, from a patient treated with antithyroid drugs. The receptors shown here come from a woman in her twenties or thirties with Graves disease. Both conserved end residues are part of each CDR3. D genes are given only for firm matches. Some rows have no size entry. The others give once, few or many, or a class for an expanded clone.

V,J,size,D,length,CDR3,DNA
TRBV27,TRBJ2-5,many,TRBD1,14,CASSPGTGGKTQYF,TGTGCCAGCAGTCCAGGGACAGGTGGCAAGACCCAGTACTTC
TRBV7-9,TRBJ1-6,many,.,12,CASSRNNSPLHF,TGTGCCAGCAGTCGAAATAATTCACCCCTCCACTTT
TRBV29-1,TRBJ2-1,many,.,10,CSVRYNEQFF,TGCAGCGTTCGATACAATGAGCAGTTCTTC
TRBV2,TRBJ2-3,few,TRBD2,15,CASSGGGRGTDTQYF,TGTGCCAGCAGCGGGGGAGGGCGGGGCACAGATACGCAGTATTTT
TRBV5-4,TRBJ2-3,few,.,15,CASSTSQGLADTQYF,TGTGCCAGCAGCACCAGCCAGGGGTTGGCAGATACGCAGTATTTT
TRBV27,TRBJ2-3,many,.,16,CASSLGGQVGTDTQYF,TGTGCCAGCAGTTTGGGGGGGCAGGTGGGCACAGATACGCAGTATTTT
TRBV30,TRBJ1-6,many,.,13,CAWGGTFDSPLHF,TGTGCCTGGGGCGGGACCTTTGATTCACCCCTCCACTTT
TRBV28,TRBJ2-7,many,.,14,CASRGRERVDEQYF,TGTGCCAGCAGAGGCAGGGAAAGGGTGGACGAGCAGTACTTC
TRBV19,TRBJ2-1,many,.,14,CASSPHGEQNEQFF,TGTGCCAGTTCCCCCCACGGGGAACAGAATGAGCAGTTCTTC
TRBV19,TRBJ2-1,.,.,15,CASSIVAGANNEQFF,TGTGCCAGTAGTATAGTTGCGGGCGCTAACAATGAGCAGTTCTTC
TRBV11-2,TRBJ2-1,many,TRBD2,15,CASSLPSGSINEQFF,TGTGCCAGCAGCTTACCTAGCGGGAGCATAAATGAGCAGTTCTTC
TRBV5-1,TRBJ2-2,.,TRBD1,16,CASMITGTVNTGELFF,TGCGCCAGCATGATAACCGGGACAGTTAACACCGGGGAGCTGTTTTTT
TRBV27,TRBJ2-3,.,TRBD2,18,CASSSTRTSGGVTDTQYF,TGTGCCAGCAGTTCCACTCGGACTAGCGGGGGGGTTACAGATACGCAGTATTTT
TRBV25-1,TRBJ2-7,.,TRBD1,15,CASSEGTGEAYEQYF,TGTGCCAGCAGCGAAGGGACAGGGGAAGCCTACGAGCAGTACTTC
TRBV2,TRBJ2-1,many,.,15,CASSESRFSYNEQFF,TGTGCCAGCAGTGAATCCAGGTTCTCCTACAATGAGCAGTTCTTC
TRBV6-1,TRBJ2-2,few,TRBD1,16,CASSATGGAGYGELFF,TGTGCCAGCAGTGCAACAGGGGGCGCTGGGTACGGGGAGCTGTTTTTT
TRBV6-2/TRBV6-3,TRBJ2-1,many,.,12,CAIRGVGNEQFF,TGTGCCATTAGGGGGGTGGGGAATGAGCAGTTCTTC
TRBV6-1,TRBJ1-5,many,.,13,CASMRMSNQPQHF,TGTGCCAGCATGAGGATGAGCAATCAGCCCCAGCATTTT
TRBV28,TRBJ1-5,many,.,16,CASRPTTDRPNQPQHF,TGTGCCAGCAGACCAACCACCGACAGGCCTAATCAGCCCCAGCATTTT
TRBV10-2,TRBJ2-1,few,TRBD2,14,CASILSGSGDEQFF,TGCGCCAGCATTCTAAGCGGGAGTGGAGATGAGCAGTTCTTC
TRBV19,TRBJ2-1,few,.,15,CASSKMGAYYNEQFF,TGTGCCAGTAGTAAAATGGGGGCCTACTACAATGAGCAGTTCTTC
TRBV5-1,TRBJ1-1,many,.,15,CASSTWGAMNTEAFF,TGCGCCAGCAGCACTTGGGGCGCGATGAACACTGAAGCTTTCTTT
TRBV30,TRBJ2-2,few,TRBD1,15,CAWTRDRDNTGELFF,TGTGCCTGGACACGGGACAGGGATAACACCGGGGAGCTGTTTTTT
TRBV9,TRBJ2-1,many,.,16,CASSVATGASGNEQFF,TGTGCCAGCAGCGTAGCTACGGGGGCTAGCGGCAATGAGCAGTTCTTC
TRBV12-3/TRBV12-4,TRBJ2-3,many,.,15,CASSFRGASTDTQYF,TGTGCCAGCAGTTTTCGAGGGGCTAGCACAGATACGCAGTATTTT
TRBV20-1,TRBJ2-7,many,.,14,CSARGMTRRNEQYF,TGCAGTGCTAGAGGCATGACTAGAAGAAACGAGCAGTACTTC
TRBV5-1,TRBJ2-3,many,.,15,CASSSDGISTDTQYF,TGCGCCAGCAGCTCCGACGGGATAAGCACAGATACGCAGTATTTT
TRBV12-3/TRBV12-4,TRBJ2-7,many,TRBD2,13,CASSRTSPYEQYF,TGTGCCAGCAGTAGGACTAGTCCCTACGAGCAGTACTTC
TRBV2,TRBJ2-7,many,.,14,CASSRTDVSYEQYF,TGTGCCAGCAGTCGGACAGACGTCTCCTACGAGCAGTACTTC
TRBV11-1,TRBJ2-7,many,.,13,CASGLYRSYEQYF,TGTGCCAGCGGGCTGTACAGATCCTACGAGCAGTACTTC
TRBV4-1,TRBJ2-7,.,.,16,CASSYRAVNAENEQYF,TGCGCCAGCAGCTACAGGGCCGTGAATGCTGAGAACGAGCAGTACTTC
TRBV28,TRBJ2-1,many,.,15,CASSSGAKDDNEQFF,TGTGCCAGCAGTTCGGGGGCAAAGGACGACAATGAGCAGTTCTTC
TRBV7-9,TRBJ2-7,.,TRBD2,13,CASSERLAGEQYF,TGTGCCAGCAGTGAAAGACTAGCAGGGGAGCAGTACTTC
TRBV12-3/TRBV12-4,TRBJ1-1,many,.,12,CASRDGRAEAFF,TGTGCCAGCAGAGACGGGCGCGCTGAAGCTTTCTTT
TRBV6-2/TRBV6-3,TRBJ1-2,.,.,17,CASSYSISGQGYGGYTF,TGTGCCAGCAGTTACTCGATCTCTGGCCAGGGATATGGGGGCTACACCTTC
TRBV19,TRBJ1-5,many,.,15,CASSTIDGYNQPQHF,TGTGCCAGTAGTACTATAGACGGGTACAATCAGCCCCAGCATTTT
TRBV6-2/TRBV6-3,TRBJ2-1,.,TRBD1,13,CASSQGVSNEQFF,TGTGCCAGCAGCCAGGGGGTGAGCAATGAGCAGTTCTTC
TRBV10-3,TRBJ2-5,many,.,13,CAISEWKAETQYF,TGTGCCATCAGTGAGTGGAAGGCGGAGACCCAGTACTTC
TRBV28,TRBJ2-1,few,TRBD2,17,CATDRVISGDTYNEQFF,TGTGCTACGGATCGTGTTATCAGCGGGGATACGTACAATGAGCAGTTCTTC
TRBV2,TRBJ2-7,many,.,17,CASEGRLSPTNSYEQYF,TGTGCCAGCGAGGGACGGCTCTCCCCAACGAACTCCTACGAGCAGTACTTC
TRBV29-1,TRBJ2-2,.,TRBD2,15,CSVERAGGHVGELFF,TGCAGCGTTGAAAGAGCGGGAGGGCATGTCGGGGAGCTGTTTTTT
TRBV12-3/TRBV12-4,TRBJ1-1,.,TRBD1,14,CASRGGQGFTEAFF,TGTGCCAGCAGGGGGGGACAGGGGTTCACTGAAGCTTTCTTT
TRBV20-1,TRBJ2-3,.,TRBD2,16,CSAGTSGRQSTDTQYF,TGCAGTGCTGGAACTAGCGGGAGACAAAGCACAGATACGCAGTATTTT
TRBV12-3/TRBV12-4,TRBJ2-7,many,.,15,CASSSLQGSVREQYF,TGTGCCAGCAGTTCCCTACAGGGATCGGTTAGGGAGCAGTACTTC
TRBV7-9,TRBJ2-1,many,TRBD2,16,CASSSPLAGVNNEQFF,TGTGCCAGCAGCTCCCCACTAGCGGGAGTTAACAATGAGCAGTTCTTC
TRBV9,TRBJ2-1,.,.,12,CASSVPDNEQFF,TGTGCCAGCAGCGTTCCAGACAATGAGCAGTTCTTC
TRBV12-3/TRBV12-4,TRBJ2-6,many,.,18,CASSLRIGVKSGANVLTF,TGTGCCAGCAGTTTAAGGATAGGAGTTAAGTCTGGGGCCAACGTCCTGACTTTC
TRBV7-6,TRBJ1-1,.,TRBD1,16,CASNRLGGQKNTKAFF,TGTGCCAGCAACCGCCTCGGGGGACAGAAGAACACTAAAGCTTTCTTT
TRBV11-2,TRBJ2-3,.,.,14,CASSDEINPDTQYF,TGTGCCAGCAGCGACGAGATAAACCCAGATACGCAGTATTTT
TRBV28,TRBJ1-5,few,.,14,CASSLLLLEGPQHF,TGTGCCAGCAGTTTACTCTTGCTAGAGGGGCCCCAGCATTTT
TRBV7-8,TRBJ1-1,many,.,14,CASSLVGANTEAFF,TGTGCCAGCAGCTTAGTTGGAGCGAACACTGAAGCTTTCTTT
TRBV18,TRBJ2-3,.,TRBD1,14,CASSGGQPGDTQYF,TGTGCCAGCTCAGGGGGACAGCCCGGAGATACGCAGTATTTT
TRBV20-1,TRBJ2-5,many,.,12,CSATGLQETQYF,TGCAGTGCTACAGGACTACAAGAGACCCAGTACTTC
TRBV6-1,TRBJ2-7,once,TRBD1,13,CAGRTTGLDEQYF,TGTGCCGGCAGAACGACAGGGTTGGACGAGCAGTACTTC
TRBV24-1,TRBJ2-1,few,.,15,CATSEGKGRYNEQFF,TGTGCCACCAGTGAGGGGAAGGGAAGGTACAATGAGCAGTTCTTC